This note documents a single T cell receptor (beta chain) sequence. Its antigen is undetermined. Study-level findings and limits: Larger-cohort validation covered only one TCR beta V-J rearrangement. Greatest tumor Treg TCR overlap was with tumor naive CD4+ cells.

CDR1 and CDR2 (germline): MGHDK, SYGVNS. CDR3 size: 14 residues. V was pared by 3 bases and J by 1 base, with 4 bases between. Constant-region reverse primers amplified full-length variable regions, followed by semi-nested Nested Universal Primer A PCR. TCRdb re-called the 5' RACE reads through MiXCR, storing one row per CDR3 protein. The sample has about 40,000 distinct CDR3 sequences; 18% are singletons. The chain joins TRBV25-1 to TRBJ2-6; D gene unclear. The clonotype comes from a female donor with breast cancer. Sequencing was performed on naive CD4+ T cells sorted from a lymph node. The subset: naive CD4+ T cells, CD4+CD45RA+CD25-. The CDR3 loop is CASSDASGANVLTF. The CDR3 bases are TGTGCCAGCAGTGACGCATCTGGGGCCAACGTCCTGACTTTC.